This T cell receptor beta chain stems from a study of blood T cells in healthy people across ages. Study outcomes and limitations: Naive CD4+ cell counts and diversity both ran higher in long-lived than in aged donors.

This clonotype was counted only a few times. What it binds is not known. Per individual sample, total RNA of at least 5.5 micrograms was extracted. A J-beta primer mix and a sample-barcoded 5' primer were used in a second PCR of roughly 6 to 11 cycles. A tag from a template-switch adaptor with 12 random nucleotides marked each cDNA molecule. TCRdb used MiXCR to reprocess the 5' RACE reads, holding one entry per CDR3 protein. The sample lists 750,000 or so distinct CDR3 sequences, more than 20% occurring once. V lost 3 bases, J lost 1 base, and 2 bases stayed unmatched. CDR3 length: 14 amino acids. The germline V gene encodes CDR1 SNHLY and CDR2 FYNNEI. Separately, the same data were catalogued under a study of T cells of mothers and their children. From that paper: Per mother, over 9 million TCR beta CDR3 reads were obtained; per child, roughly 2.9 million.

The specimen sequenced was blood. V is TRBV2 and J is TRBJ1-1; 7 bases agree with TRBD1. This receptor was identified in a boy between 5 and 17 years old in good health. CDR3 in amino acids: CASSERDRNTEAFF. In DNA, the CDR3 is TGTGCCAGCAGTGAGAGGGACAGGAACACTGAAGCTTTCTTT.